The 13 T cell receptor beta chains listed next were all sequenced from one sample in a study of blood T cell repertoires in COVID-19. Assay used: immunoSEQ multiplex PCR; TCRdb lists only in-frame clones, some missing. The table shows roughly 330,000 clones, with roughly 90% occurring only once. Sequencing used peripheral blood. These receptors all come from a man in his late teens or twenties who had recovered from COVID-19.

The rearrangement joins TRBV12-5 to TRBJ1-4; possibly TRBD1 for D (6 bases). The CDR3 is 15 amino acids. From germline, CDR1 is LGHNT and CDR2 FRNRAP. Trimming took off 0 bases at V and 7 bases at J, with 12 bases between the two ends. Here the CDR3 DNA reads TGTGCTAGTGGTTTGGTAGGGGGGGGCTTTGAAAAACTGTTTTTT. It yields the protein CASGLVGGGFEKLFF.

V gene TRBV6-2 or TRBV6-3 combines with J gene TRBJ2-7; D unclear. V gave up 1 base and J gave up 0 bases, with 10 bases separating them. Germline values: CDR1 MNHEY, CDR2 SVGEGT. The CDR3 is made up of 15 amino acids. In nucleotides, the CDR3 is TGTGCCAGCAGTTACTTCGCGGCCAGCTCCTACGAGCAGTACTTC. This translates into CASSYFAASSYEQYF.

The rearrangement links TRBV19 to TRBJ1-2; D possibly corresponds to TRBD1 (5 bases). Trimming removed 4 bases at V and 7 bases at J, with 7 bases between. This CDR3 spans 11 amino acids. Germline CDR1 LNHDA, CDR2 SQIVND (reference sequence). The CDR3 sequence is CASSTGLGYTF. Written as DNA, the CDR3 is TGTGCCAGTAGTACGGGACTTGGCTACACCTTC.

CDR3 nucleotides: TGTGCCAGCAGCTATATAGGGGGGGCTCAAGAGACCCAGTACTTC. Translating it yields CASSYIGGAQETQYF. The chain uses TRBV7-2 and TRBJ2-5, with a tentative D call TRBD2 (7 bases). The V gene's germline CDR1 is SGHTA and CDR2 FQGNSA. The V gene lost 4 bases and the J gene lost 2 bases, with 14 bases spanning the gap. CDR3 length: 15 amino acids.

The table lists this clone with a count of one. J is TRBJ2-2 and V is TRBV7-2; 9 nucleotides agree with TRBD2. V gave up 5 bases and J gave up 0 bases; unmatched junction bases: 4. Germline assignment: CDR1 SGHTA and CDR2 FQGNSA. The CDR3 extends over 16 amino acids. The CDR3 loop is CASSNRTSANTGELFF. The CDR3 nucleotides read TGTGCCAGCAGCAACCGGACTAGCGCGAACACCGGGGAGCTGTTTTTT.

This chain uses TRBV3-1 (or the pseudogene TRBV3-2) with TRBJ2-2; tentative D call: TRBD1 (6 bases). The germline V and J ends were trimmed by 5 bases and 2 bases, with 12 bases remaining between them. CDR3 length equals 15 residues. Per the germline V gene, CDR1 is LGHDT and CDR2 is YNNKEL (reference sequence). The CDR3: CASSYRDKNTGELFF. DNA for the CDR3: TGTGCCAGCAGCTACCGGGACAAAAACACCGGGGAGCTGTTTTTT.

DNA of the CDR3: TGTGCCAGCAGCTTTAGGGGTAGCACAGATACGCAGTATTTT. Protein sequence: CASSFRGSTDTQYF. The rearrangement links TRBV7-8 to TRBJ2-3; a weak D match, TRBD1 (5 bases). CDR3 length: 14 residues. CDR1 is SGHVS, CDR2 FQNEAQ, per germline. The V end lost 3 bases, the J end lost 0 bases, and 7 bases lay between the germline ends. Combining the CDR3 with reference TRBV7-8 and TRBJ2-3 gives the whole variable domain GAGVSQSPRYKVAKRGQDVALRCDPISGHVSLFWYQQALGQGPEFLTYFQNEAQLDKSGLPSDRFFAERPEGSVSTLKIQRTQQEDSAVYLCASSFRGSTDTQYFGPGTRLTVL.

The chain carries TRBV3-1 (or the pseudogene TRBV3-2) and TRBJ2-7, with 7 nucleotides matching TRBD2. V lost 2 bases and J lost 2; bases outside the gene matches: 6. CDR1 is LGHDT, CDR2 YNNKEL, per germline (reference sequence). The CDR3 sequence is 15 residues long. CDR3 coding DNA: TGTGCCAGCAGCCAACCTAAAAGCGGGACCTACGAGCAGTACTTC. Amino acids: CASSQPKSGTYEQYF.

This chain links TRBV3-1 (or the pseudogene TRBV3-2) with TRBJ2-1; D possibly corresponds to TRBD2 (6 bases). This CDR3 has 15 residues. Germline-derived CDR1 and CDR2 are LGHDT and YNNKEL (reference sequence). The V end lost 3 bases, the J end lost 1 base, and 10 bases lay between the germline ends. DNA for the CDR3: TGTGCCAGCAGCCAGGCGGGACCATCCTACAATGAGCAGTTCTTC. Its protein product is CASSQAGPSYNEQFF.

In the case of this clone: Other DNA sequences of this sample code for an identical CDR3. V usage is TRBV18 and J usage is TRBJ1-1; the D is unclear. The CDR3 is 14 residues long. Germline V gives CDR1 KGHSH, CDR2 LQKENI. The V end was cut by 6 bases, the J end by 0 bases, with 11 bases between. The CDR3 protein is CASSPASLNTEAFF. The DNA for the CDR3 is TGTGCCAGCTCTCCTGCGAGCCTGAACACTGAAGCTTTCTTT.

The chain has TRBV11-3 and TRBJ2-3; tentative D call: TRBD2 (6 bases). The V end lost 0 bases, the J end lost 3 bases, and 10 bases lay between the germline ends. CDR1 SGHNT and CDR2 YENEEA come from the germline V gene. This CDR3 is built from 15 residues. The CDR3 region is CASSLDGTVTDTQYF. The CDR3 DNA reads TGTGCCAGCAGCTTAGATGGGACTGTGACAGATACGCAGTATTTT.

The chain uses TRBV6-5 and TRBJ1-2; D is perhaps TRBD1 (6 bases). Trimming stripped 0 bases from V and 8 bases from J, with 16 bases between. This CDR3 spans 15 amino acids. Germline V gene data show CDR1 as MNHEY and CDR2 as SVGAGI. The DNA for the CDR3 is TGTGCCAGCAGTTACTCTTTGCTGGGGGGGCTAGGCTACACCTTC. This translates into CASSYSLLGGLGYTF.

CDR3 in amino acids: CASSAETGVSYNSPLHF. The CDR3 DNA is TGTGCCAGCTCAGCTGAGACAGGGGTCTCCTATAATTCACCCCTCCACTTT. V is TRBV18 and J is TRBJ1-6, with TRBD1 identical over 8 bases. Germline V gene sequence: CDR1 KGHSH, CDR2 LQKENI. The CDR3 is 17 residues long. Trimming took 5 bases from V and 0 from J; bases not matched to a gene: 6.